These 12 T cell receptor beta chains were all obtained from the same sample, sequenced in a study of T cells in women clearing cervical HPV infection. Sequencing used immunoSEQ multiplex PCR; TCRdb keeps in-frame clones, though not all of them. Its listing shows over 30,000 clones. Sequenced: blood buffy coat. All receptors come from a woman aged 18 to 75 with a cervical HPV16 infection that either progressed to CIN3+ or cleared (not recorded which).

In the case of this clone: The read ends 3 residues shy of where the CDR3 ends; the end is completed using the germline J gene. The chain recombines TRBV5-1 with TRBJ2-2, with 7 bases fitting TRBD1. There are 16 residues in the CDR3. V gave up 3 bases and J gave up 1 base; unmatched junction bases: 6. Germline V gives CDR1 SGHRS, CDR2 YFSETQ. CDR3 DNA, as far as it was read: TGCGCCAGCAGCTGGGACCACAGGGGGAACACCGGGGAG. This encodes CASSWDHRGNTGE. The full CDR3 is CASSWDHRGNTGELFF.

On this clone itself: Sequencing ends 3 residues short of the CDR3 end; the germline J gene provides the rest. The chain has TRBV20-1 and TRBJ1-1, with TRBD1 matching 8 bases. The V gene end was trimmed by 0 bases and the J gene end by 3 bases; junction bases not matched to a gene: 9. This CDR3 has 16 residues. In germline, CDR1 is DFQATT, CDR2 SNEGSKA (reference sequence). The CDR3 DNA, read in part, is TGCAGTGCTAGAGACCCTAGCCAGGGGGCGTACACTGAA. It codes for CSARDPSQGAYTE. The whole CDR3 sequence is CSARDPSQGAYTEAFF.

Judged by frequency, this clone is medium-sized (0.01 to 0.1%). The read terminates 3 residues before the CDR3 end, so the remaining end is supplied by the germline J gene. The chain carries TRBV6-4 and TRBJ2-2; 8 nucleotides agree with TRBD2. V lost 3 bases, J lost 1 base, and 1 base stayed unmatched. The CDR3 totals 15 residues. Per the germline V gene, CDR1 is MRHNA and CDR2 is SNTAGT. The DNA read from the CDR3 is TGTGCCAGCAGTGAGCGGGGGGAGAACACCGGGGAG. This translates into CASSERGENTGE. The full CDR3 protein is CASSERGENTGELFF.

The DNA read from the CDR3 is TGCGCCAGCAGCCAGATGAGGGACTATGGC. Translation gives CASSQMRDYG. The full CDR3 protein is CASSQMRDYGYTF. The chain recombines TRBV5-1 with TRBJ1-2; D is undetermined. The observed sequence ends 3 residues before the CDR3 terminus, with the missing tail filled in from the germline J gene. With 4 bases removed from V and 3 bases from J, the gap between germline ends came to 10 bases. The CDR3 is 13 amino acids. The germline CDR1 and CDR2 sequences are SGHRS and YFSETQ.

In regard to this clone: The read stops 3 residues short of the end of the CDR3; the missing end is completed from the germline J gene. This rearrangement joins TRBV14 to TRBJ2-2; 9 bases line up with TRBD2. V gave up 2 bases and J gave up 4 bases; unmatched junction bases: 8. Germline V gene sequence: CDR1 SGHDN, CDR2 FVKESK. The CDR3 extends over 17 amino acids. This CDR3 reads CASSQTVWRGGTGELFF. Partial CDR3 DNA: TGTGCCAGCAGCCAAACAGTCTGGCGGGGGGGCACCGGGGAG.

Notes on this clone: Relative to the germline gene, one junction end is altered; a read error may explain this. The read gets to within 3 residues of the CDR3 end, and the germline J gene fills in the rest. The V gene is TRBV4-2, the J gene TRBJ1-1; 7 positions agree with TRBD1. CDR1 is LGHNA and CDR2 is YNFKEQ in the germline V gene. The CDR3 loop spans 14 amino acids. The DNA read from the CDR3 is TGCGCCAGCAGCGAAGACAGGGCGGACACTGAA. This gives the protein CASSEDRADTE. The entire CDR3 reads CASSEDRADTEAFF.

Concerning this clone itself: Read sequence stops 3 residues before the CDR3 end, and the germline J gene provides the missing end. The rearrangement links TRBV6-2 or TRBV6-3 to TRBJ1-5; no firm D call. V lost 2 bases and J lost 7, with 12 bases in between. The CDR3 runs 14 residues. Per the germline V gene, CDR1 is MNHEY and CDR2 is SVGEGT. The CDR3 region is CASSYILHRQPQHF. The sequenced CDR3 bases are TGTGCCAGCAGTTACATCCTCCATCGGCAGCCC.

Here the CDR3 reads CASNRQGESAEKLFF. CDR3 DNA (partial): TGTGCCAGCAACCGACAGGGTGAAAGTGCTGAAAAA. The rearrangement joins TRBV2 to TRBJ1-4; 7 nucleotides align to TRBD1. The read terminates 3 residues ahead of where the CDR3 ends, so the germline J gene completes it. This CDR3 has 15 amino acids. J lost 7 bases, V lost 7 bases, and 12 bases had no gene match. Germline CDR1 is SNHLY and CDR2 is FYNNEI.

A remark on this clone: Read data end 3 residues before the CDR3 end; the end is taken from the germline J gene. This rearrangement joins TRBV6-1 to TRBJ2-3; 9 bases line up with TRBD1. CDR1 MNHNS and CDR2 SASEGT come from the germline V gene. V trimming: 1 base; J trimming: 6 bases; junction bases outside the gene matches: 5. This CDR3 contains 15 residues. The CDR3 sequence is CASSEGQGVPDTQYF. CDR3 DNA (partial): TGTGCCAGCAGTGAAGGACAGGGGGTTCCGGATACG.

With regard to this clone: The CDR3 end is not reached by the read, which stops 3 residues before it; the germline J gene fills it in. The V and J genes are TRBV19 and TRBJ2-1; 10 bases are shared with TRBD2. Per the germline V gene, CDR1 is LNHDA and CDR2 is SQIVND (reference sequence). This CDR3 has 16 residues. Trimming took 6 bases from V and 8 from J; bases not matched to a gene: 13. The part of the CDR3 DNA that was read is TGTGCCAGTAGGCGACAGGGTGCTAGCGGGAGCTATGAG. This gives the protein CASRRQGASGSYE. The whole CDR3 protein reads CASRRQGASGSYEQFF.

A remark on this clone: The CDR3 end falls 3 residues outside the read, so it is completed with the germline J gene. V gene TRBV2 combines with J gene TRBJ1-3; 7 bases map to TRBD1. The CDR3 has 15 residues. The V segment lost 6 bases and the J segment 4 bases; nucleotides outside the gene matches: 9. Germline V CDR1 and CDR2: SNHLY, FYNNEI. CDR3 DNA (partial): TGTGCCAGCAGCCAAACAGGGGTGGGAGGAAACACC. It is translated as CASSQTGVGGNT. The CDR3, in full, reads CASSQTGVGGNTIYF.

On this clone: With the read ending 3 residues before the CDR3 end, the germline J gene is used to fill in that end. This chain uses TRBV9 with TRBJ2-1, with a tentative D call TRBD1 (5 bases). CDR1 SGDLS and CDR2 YYNGEE come from the germline V gene. V lost 3 bases, J lost 4 bases, and 8 bases lay in between. The CDR3 has 13 amino acids. The CDR3 reads CASSATEYNEQFF. The sequenced part of the CDR3 DNA is TGTGCCAGCAGCGCGACAGAGTACAATGAG.